Each of the 19 T cell receptor beta chains below was sequenced from the same sample in a study of T-cell reconstitution after alpha-beta-depleted transplantation in children. A library of TCRbeta sequences, prepared with unique molecular identifiers, was generated. TCRdb re-called the PCR reads through MiXCR, storing one row per CDR3 protein. The top ten hold 5% to 5.5% of the sample, which has approximately 250,000 distinct CDR3 sequences, 9.7% seen once. The sample was PBMCs from the stem cell graft donor, taken from the stem cell graft. The receptors here all came from a human donor who donated a stem cell graft to a child with SCID.

This clonotype was seen more than once but under ten times. The chain is built from TRBV6-5 and TRBJ2-5; no clear D gene. The CDR3 totals 12 residues. Trimming pared 10 bases from V and 0 bases from J, leaving 9 bases between. Germline lookup yields CDR1 MNHEY and CDR2 SVGAGI. The CDR3 nucleotides read TGTGCCACTACCCAGTACCAAGAGACCCAGTACTTC. Translating gives CATTQYQETQYF.

This clonotype was counted ten times or more. This rearrangement joins TRBV12-3 or TRBV12-4 to TRBJ2-1; the match to TRBD2 covers 8 bases. The CDR3 contains 17 residues. V was clipped by 7 bases and J by 8 bases; unmatched bases: 19. The CDR3 reads CASTQGNGGATLDEQFF. Written as DNA, the CDR3 is TGTGCCAGCACCCAAGGTAACGGGGGGGCGACGTTGGATGAGCAGTTCTTC.

This clonotype was found many times. The chain carries TRBV20-1 and TRBJ2-5, with D tentatively TRBD1 (5 bases). The germline V and J ends were trimmed by 0 bases and 5 bases, with 16 bases remaining between them. The CDR3 has 15 residues. Per germline, CDR1 DFQATT and CDR2 SNEGSKA (reference sequence). In nucleotides, the CDR3 is TGCAGTGCTAGAGATCCAGGGCAGGGTTGGGAGACCCAGTACTTC. Protein sequence: CSARDPGQGWETQYF.

This clonotype was detected many times. This chain joins TRBV20-1 and TRBJ2-2; 9 positions match TRBD1. The CDR3 spans 16 residues. Trimming removed 0 bases from V and 6 bases from J; junction bases left unmatched: 8. CDR1 and CDR2 (germline): DFQATT, SNEGSKA (reference sequence). In DNA form, the CDR3 reads TGCAGTGCTAGAGAGGCCGGGACAGGGTCCTCCGGGGAGCTGTTTTTT. This encodes CSAREAGTGSSGELFF.

This clonotype was observed many times. This chain connects TRBV20-1 to TRBJ2-2; 7 bases are shared with TRBD1. Losses at the gene ends were 3 bases for V and 5 bases for J; bases not matched to a gene: 6. Germline V CDR1 and CDR2: DFQATT, SNEGSKA (reference sequence). CDR3 size: 14 residues. CDR3: CSASKGALTGELFF. CDR3 in DNA: TGCAGTGCTAGCAAGGGGGCGCTTACCGGGGAGCTGTTTTTT.

Only a few counts were recorded for this clonotype. This sequence may be a read error, since a much larger clone differs from it by one base. This chain uses TRBV15 with TRBJ1-2; D is unclear. Between the trimmed V and J ends, which lost 5 bases and 3 bases, there was a span of 7 bases. From germline, CDR1 is LNHNV and CDR2 YYDKDF (reference sequence). The CDR3 loop spans 12 amino acids. CDR3 in DNA: TGTGCCACCAGCTTAGGATACTATGGCTACACCTTC. Translating it yields CATSLGYYGYTF.

This clonotype was counted ten times or more. The chain couples TRBV15 to TRBJ2-1; D possibly corresponds to TRBD1 (6 bases). Trimming shortened V by 0 bases and J by 10 bases, and 13 bases separated the two germline ends. The germline CDR1 and CDR2 sequences are LNHNV and YYDKDF (reference sequence). The CDR3 is made up of 14 amino acids. CDR3 coding DNA: TGTGCCACCAGCAGAGATACAGGGTTATGGGAGCAGTTCTTC. This sequence encodes CATSRDTGLWEQFF.

This clonotype was seen ten or more times. CDR3 sequence: CASSKGPGQGYNEQFF. CDR3 sequence (DNA): TGTGCCAGCAGCAAAGGTCCGGGACAGGGCTACAATGAGCAGTTCTTC. The rearrangement links TRBV21-1 to TRBJ2-1; the table's D call of TRBD1 was not tested on the DNA. TRBV21-1 is marked as a pseudogene. The length of the CDR3 is 16 residues.

The sample holds many counts of this clonotype. The gene calls are TRBV2 and TRBJ2-2, with 9 bases identical to TRBD1. The trim removed 5 bases at V and 4 bases at J, leaving 5 bases unmatched. There are 15 residues in the CDR3. The germline CDR1 and CDR2 sequences are SNHLY and FYNNEI. CDR3 DNA: TGTGCCAGCAGTATCAGACAGGGGGTCACCGGGGAGCTGTTTTTT. Its protein is CASSIRQGVTGELFF.

This clonotype was seen ten or more times. The chain is built from TRBV28 and TRBJ2-7; D is uncertain. Trimming pared 5 bases from V and 7 bases from J, leaving 21 bases between. The CDR3 is 15 amino acids. Germline-derived CDR1 and CDR2 are MDHEN and SYDVKM. CDR3 sequence (DNA): TGTGCCAGCAGTCCCCCGACGGATTCCCCCTCGGAGCAGTACTTC. It encodes CASSPPTDSPSEQYF. Full variable domain (remainder filled in from reference TRBV28 and TRBJ2-7): DVKVTQSSRYLVKRTGEKVFLECVQDMDHENMFWYRQDPGLGLRLIYFSYDVKMKEKGDIPEGYSVSREKKERFSLILESASTNQTSMYLCASSPPTDSPSEQYFGPGTRLTVT.

CDR3 in amino acids: CASSLVRGISYSPLHF. CDR3 sequence (DNA): TGTGCCAGCAGCTTGGTCCGCGGGATTTCGTATTCACCCCTCCACTTT. The chain is built from TRBV5-6 and TRBJ1-6; D is unclear. The CDR3 runs 16 residues. The germline gives CDR1 SGHDT, CDR2 YYEEEE. V lost 0 bases, J lost 8 bases, and 15 bases lay in between. The complete variable domain, with remaining parts taken from reference TRBV5-6 and TRBJ1-6, reads DAGVTQSPTHLIKTRGQQVTLRCSPKSGHDTVSWYQQALGQGPQFIFQYYEEEERQRGNFPDRFSGHQFPNYSSELNVNALLLGDSALYLCASSLVRGISYSPLHFGNGTRLTVT.

At least ten counts were recorded for this clonotype. The rearrangement links TRBV20-1 to TRBJ1-2; 8 positions agree with TRBD1. Per germline, CDR1 DFQATT and CDR2 SNEGSKA (reference sequence). V dropped 6 bases and J dropped 0; count of bases not matched to a gene: 3. This CDR3 comprises 13 residues. The CDR3: CSAEDRANYGYTF. The CDR3, as DNA: TGCAGTGCGGAGGACAGGGCTAACTATGGCTACACCTTC.

This clonotype was seen repeatedly, ten times or more. This chain links TRBV10-2 with TRBJ2-1; no reliable D call. This CDR3 has 12 residues. The V gene's germline CDR1 is WSHSY and CDR2 SAAADI. V lost 2 bases to trimming and J lost 6 bases, with 5 bases between them. The CDR3 loop reads CASSEGVNEQFF. CDR3 in DNA: TGCGCCAGCAGTGAGGGGGTCAATGAGCAGTTCTTC.

This clonotype was recorded at least ten times. J is TRBJ1-5 and V is TRBV12-3 or TRBV12-4; possibly TRBD1 for D (6 bases). This CDR3 region has 15 residues. Trimming took off 6 bases at V and 2 bases at J, with 14 bases between the two ends. CDR3 nucleotides: TGTGCCAGCAGGTCAGGGGATTTGGGCAATCAGCCCCAGCATTTT. This translates into CASRSGDLGNQPQHF.

This clonotype was counted many times. The chain links TRBV20-1 to TRBJ1-5; 7 nucleotides match TRBD1. The V gene end was trimmed by 0 bases and the J gene end by 4 bases; junction bases not matched to a gene: 6. The CDR3 sequence is 15 residues long. Germline CDR1 reads DFQATT; CDR2 reads SNEGSKA (reference sequence). CDR3 DNA sequence: TGCAGTGCTAGAGACCCTCAACAGGGGAATCAGCCCCAGCATTTT. Protein sequence: CSARDPQQGNQPQHF.

This clonotype turned up a few times. The V call is TRBV30, the J call TRBJ2-2; perhaps TRBD2 as D (5 bases). In germline, CDR1 is GTSNPN, CDR2 SVGIG (reference sequence). The CDR3 consists of 13 residues. V was trimmed by 3 bases and J by 7 bases, leaving 12 bases between them. CDR3 residues: CAWRPLASGELFF. The CDR3 bases are TGTGCCTGGAGGCCTCTAGCTAGCGGGGAGCTGTTTTTT.

This clonotype showed up many times. In DNA, the CDR3 is TGTGCCAGCAGCTTCGGGACAGGTTCAACTAATGAAAAACTGTTTTTT. Amino acids: CASSFGTGSTNEKLFF. The chain links TRBV5-6 to TRBJ1-4, with 8 bases matching TRBD1. Germline CDR1 and CDR2: SGHDT and YYEEEE. J gave up 0 bases and V 2 bases, and 3 bases lay outside the gene matches. The CDR3 has 16 residues.

This clonotype was seen at least ten times. The chain carries TRBV27 and TRBJ2-1; D not certain. CDR3 length equals 9 residues. Germline assignment: CDR1 MNHEY and CDR2 SMNVEV (reference sequence). Trimming took 4 bases from V and 15 from J, leaving 7 bases between them. The CDR3 loop reads CASSSPRFF. DNA of the CDR3: TGTGCCAGCAGTTCCCCAAGGTTCTTC.

This clonotype was seen at least ten times. The chain combines TRBV20-1 with TRBJ1-1, with a tentative D call TRBD1 (6 bases). The length of the CDR3 is 13 residues. Germline V gene lookup returns CDR1 DFQATT and CDR2 SNEGSKA (reference sequence). Trimming removed 0 bases from V and 7 bases from J, with 12 bases in between. CDR3 in amino acids: CSARDPTGREAFF. DNA of the CDR3: TGCAGTGCTAGAGACCCCACAGGGCGTGAAGCTTTCTTT.